Listed here are 20 T cell receptor beta chains from one sample, sequenced in a study of blood T cell repertoires in COVID-19. Data came from immunoSEQ multiplex PCR; TCRdb stores just in-frame clones and leaves some out. The table includes about 220,000 clones, over 75% detected once. Sequencing used PBMCs or T cells enriched from blood (not recorded which). These receptor sequences come from a woman aged 18-30 years in a cohort exposed to, infected with or recovered from COVID-19 (not recorded which).

The chain carries TRBV1 and TRBJ2-7; no check of the table's D call, TRBD2, against the DNA was made. TRBV1 is termed a pseudogene. CDR3 length equals 15 residues. CDR3 region: CTSSPGTSCSYEQYF. The CDR3 DNA reads TGCACCAGCAGCCCTGGGACTAGCTGCTCCTACGAGCAGTACTTC.

The chain is built from TRBV27 and TRBJ2-7, with 7 bases aligning to TRBD2. CDR3 size: 18 residues. The V segment lost 6 bases and the J segment 4 bases; nucleotides outside the gene matches: 21. Germline CDR1 and CDR2: MNHEY and SMNVEV (reference sequence). Here the CDR3 reads CASRRFGDYRDGEYEQYF. CDR3 coding DNA: TGTGCCAGCAGACGATTTGGGGACTACCGGGACGGGGAATACGAGCAGTACTTC.

The V call is TRBV21-1, the J call TRBJ1-3; the table's D call TRBD1 went unverified against the DNA. TRBV21-1 is a pseudogene segment. The length of the CDR3 is 12 residues. DNA for the CDR3: TGTGCCAGCAGCAAATGGCGAAACACCATATATTTT. Translating it yields CASSKWRNTIYF.

J is TRBJ1-3 and V is TRBV29-1; D is undetermined. This CDR3 has 12 amino acids. Germline assignment: CDR1 SQVTM and CDR2 ANQGSEA. Trimming removed 7 bases at V and 7 bases at J, with 14 bases between. The CDR3 bases are TGCAGCGCCGTCAGTGACGGGAACACCATATATTTT. The encoded protein is CSAVSDGNTIYF.

The chain recombines TRBV2 with TRBJ1-5, with D uncertain. The CDR3 has 15 amino acids. Trimming took 4 bases from V and 2 from J, leaving 12 bases between them. Germline assignment: CDR1 SNHLY and CDR2 FYNNEI. CDR3 in amino acids: CASSVKGGGNQPQHF. Here the CDR3 DNA reads TGTGCCAGCAGTGTGAAAGGAGGCGGCAATCAGCCCCAGCATTTT.

The CDR3 loop reads CSGWTQSSYNEQFF. In nucleotides, the CDR3 is TGCAGCGGATGGACACAGAGCTCCTACAATGAGCAGTTCTTC. The rearrangement joins TRBV29-1 to TRBJ2-1; D may be TRBD1 (5 bases). From germline, CDR1 is SQVTM and CDR2 ANQGSEA. Trimming stripped 7 bases from V and 0 bases from J, with 13 bases between. This CDR3 spans 14 amino acids.

The chain carries TRBV19 and TRBJ1-5; D is uncertain. CDR1 is LNHDA, CDR2 SQIVND, per germline (reference sequence). V was trimmed by 3 bases and J by 5 bases, leaving 8 bases between them. The CDR3 totals 13 residues. The CDR3 is CASSMAGDQPQHF. For the CDR3, the DNA is TGTGCCAGTAGTATGGCGGGAGATCAGCCCCAGCATTTT.

The V gene is TRBV2, the J gene TRBJ1-4; D gene unclear. CDR3 length equals 15 residues. Trimming stripped 1 base from V and 7 bases from J, with 13 bases between. Germline values: CDR1 SNHLY, CDR2 FYNNEI. The CDR3 is CASSEGWEASEKLFF. The CDR3 coding sequence is TGTGCCAGCAGTGAAGGTTGGGAGGCTTCTGAAAAACTGTTTTTT.

The rearrangement joins TRBV7-9 to TRBJ2-5; D gene unclear. The germline V gene has CDR1 SEHNR and CDR2 FQNEAQ (reference sequence). The CDR3 extends over 12 amino acids. Trimming cost V 4 bases and J 5 bases, with 8 bases left between them. CDR3 protein: CASSSTGETQYF. The CDR3 DNA sequence: TGTGCCAGCAGCTCAACCGGGGAGACCCAGTACTTC.

The V call is TRBV2, the J call TRBJ1-1; TRBD1 matches 8 bases. CDR1 is SNHLY and CDR2 is FYNNEI in the germline V gene. V trimming: 9 bases; J trimming: 3 bases; junction bases outside the gene matches: 12. The CDR3 is 15 residues long. CDR3 nucleotides: TGTGCCAGTACGGCAGGGGGCGAGGGGGACACTGAAGCTTTCTTT. Amino acid sequence: CASTAGGEGDTEAFF.

In this sample, this clone turned up once. The rearrangement joins TRBV28 to TRBJ1-4; tentatively, D is TRBD1 (5 bases). V shed 2 bases and J shed 8 bases, with 27 bases lying between them. This CDR3 is built from 19 residues. The germline gives CDR1 MDHEN, CDR2 SYDVKM. CDR3 region: CASSLIRGPTGGESEKLFF. In DNA form, the CDR3 reads TGTGCCAGCAGTTTAATTCGTGGCCCAACGGGGGGTGAAAGCGAAAAACTGTTTTTT.

V usage is TRBV7-3 and J usage is TRBJ1-1; no definite D call. Trimming shortened V by 2 bases and J by 2 bases, and 6 bases separated the two germline ends. CDR3 length: 13 residues. The germline V gene has CDR1 SGHTA and CDR2 FQGTGA. The chain's CDR3 is CASSLQANTEAFF. CDR3 DNA sequence: TGTGCCAGCAGCTTACAGGCTAACACTGAAGCTTTCTTT.

The gene calls are TRBV5-4 and TRBJ2-7, with 12 nucleotides matching TRBD2. The CDR3 is 15 amino acids. Trimming removed 4 bases from V and 2 bases from J; junction bases left unmatched: 4. Germline V gene data show CDR1 as SGHNT and CDR2 as YYREEE (reference sequence). This chain's CDR3 is CASSPGLAGTYEQYF. In DNA, the CDR3 is TGTGCCAGCAGCCCCGGACTAGCGGGAACCTACGAGCAGTACTTC.

J is TRBJ1-5 and V is TRBV5-5; D may be TRBD1 (6 bases). Germline CDR1 reads SGHKS; CDR2 reads YYEKEE (reference sequence). The V gene lost 0 bases and the J gene lost 0 bases, with 10 bases spanning the gap. The CDR3 is 16 amino acids. The CDR3 DNA sequence: TGTGCCAGCAGCTTGGGACAGGAAATTAGCAATCAGCCCCAGCATTTT. Translated: CASSLGQEISNQPQHF.

The chain recombines TRBV11-3 with TRBJ2-3, with TRBD1 identical over 7 bases. Germline loops: CDR1 SGHNT, CDR2 YENEEA. The J segment lost 3 bases and the V segment lost 4 bases, leaving 10 bases of the junction unmatched. The CDR3 extends over 16 amino acids. The DNA of the CDR3 is TGTGCCAGCAGCTCACTGACAGGGCCGAGTACAGATACGCAGTATTTT. As protein: CASSSLTGPSTDTQYF.

This chain connects TRBV12-3 or TRBV12-4 to TRBJ1-5, with D unresolved. The CDR3 runs to 13 residues. Trimming took off 1 base at V and 7 bases at J, with 8 bases between the two ends. CDR3 bases: TGTGCCAGCAGTTTAGATAAGCGGCAGCCCCAGCATTTT. It is translated as CASSLDKRQPQHF.

The chain links TRBV4-1 to TRBJ2-3; tentatively, D is TRBD2 (6 bases). Germline V gives CDR1 MGHRA, CDR2 YSYEKL. The CDR3 has 17 residues. V was shortened by 0 bases and J by 2 bases, with 15 bases between the two germline ends. DNA of the CDR3: TGCGCCAGCAGCCAAGATCTGGGGGGAGACCCCACAGATACGCAGTATTTT. The encoded protein is CASSQDLGGDPTDTQYF.

Worth noting for this clone: This sample includes further DNA sequences coding for the same CDR3. The chain combines TRBV7-9 with TRBJ1-1, with a weak D call TRBD1 (6 bases). Trimming cost V 2 bases and J 4 bases, with 8 bases left between them. The CDR3 has 13 amino acids. Germline loops: CDR1 SEHNR, CDR2 FQNEAQ (reference sequence). CDR3 loop: CASSLQGSTEAFF. CDR3 nucleotides: TGTGCCAGCAGCTTACAGGGGAGCACTGAAGCTTTCTTT.

This chain connects TRBV13 to TRBJ2-1, with 8 bases identical to TRBD1. Germline CDR1 and CDR2: PRHDT and FYEKMQ (reference sequence). The CDR3 totals 14 residues. Trimming at V came to 5 bases and at J to 9 bases, leaving 9 bases not matched to a gene. CDR3 DNA: TGTGCCAGCAGCCGTAGAGGGACAGGCGGTGAGCAGTTCTTC. This translates into CASSRRGTGGEQFF.

V usage is TRBV18 and J usage is TRBJ2-4; 12 bases match TRBD2. CDR3 length equals 15 residues. Trimming removed 6 bases from V and 5 bases from J; junction bases left unmatched: 5. In germline, CDR1 is KGHSH, CDR2 LQKENI. In DNA form, the CDR3 reads TGTGCCAGCTCCCTGACTAGCGGGAGAGAAAACATTCAGTACTTC. Protein sequence: CASSLTSGRENIQYF. Full variable domain (rest looked up from reference TRBV18 and TRBJ2-4): NAGVMQNPRHLVRRRGQEARLRCSPMKGHSHVYWYRQLPEEGLKFMVYLQKENIIDESGMPKERFSAEFPKEGPSILRIQQVVRGDSAAYFCASSLTSGRENIQYFGAGTRLSVL.